These 21 T cell receptor beta chains originate from one sample sequenced in a study of shared clonotypes between healthy human individuals. Assay: immunoSEQ multiplex PCR; the TCRdb copy retains only in-frame clones and omits some. The data show 230,000 or so clones, under 80% seen once. Source material: memory CD4+ T cells sorted from blood. Subset defined: CD45RA-negative fraction. The receptors were gathered from a man aged 30-40 years in good health.

On this clone: At one of its ends the junction is not consistent with the germline gene, which may arise from a read error. Other DNA sequences in this specimen translate into the identical CDR3. The chain couples TRBV10-3 to TRBJ2-7; TRBD1 matches at 8 bases. Germline CDR1 and CDR2: ENHRY and SYGVKD. The CDR3 runs to 11 residues. Here the CDR3 reads CAAGQGYEQYF. For the CDR3, the DNA is TGCGCCGCTGGACAGGGATACGAGCAGTACTTC.

The chain links TRBV18 to TRBJ2-5; D might be TRBD1 (6 bases). V lost 0 bases and J 5 bases, leaving 16 bases between the germline ends. The CDR3 length is 16 residues. CDR1 and CDR2 from the germline V gene are KGHSH and LQKENI. The CDR3 sequence is CASSPPTGNGWETQYF. The CDR3 nucleotides are TGTGCCAGCTCACCACCGACAGGCAATGGTTGGGAGACCCAGTACTTC.

The V call is TRBV14, the J call TRBJ2-1; no clear D. Germline V gives CDR1 SGHDN, CDR2 FVKESK. The CDR3 runs to 11 residues. The germline V and J ends were trimmed by 3 bases and 8 bases, with 5 bases remaining between them. The CDR3 DNA is TGTGCCAGCAGCCACAGTCATGAGCAGTTCTTC. It translates to CASSHSHEQFF.

The chain uses TRBV28 and TRBJ2-3, with unresolved D. Germline CDR1 MDHEN, CDR2 SYDVKM. CDR3 length: 13 amino acids. V gave up 4 bases and J gave up 2 bases, with 7 bases separating them. CDR3 sequence (DNA): TGTGCCAGCAGTTCGGGTTACACAGATACGCAGTATTTT. Translating it yields CASSSGYTDTQYF.

This rearrangement joins TRBV6-5 to TRBJ2-7; 13 nucleotides line up with TRBD2. Per the germline V gene, CDR1 is MNHEY and CDR2 is SVGAGI. The trim removed 4 bases at V and 3 bases at J, leaving 3 bases unmatched. The CDR3 consists of 15 residues. The CDR3, as DNA: TGTGCCAGCAGTTTGGGACTAGCGGGAAACTACGAGCAGTACTTC. Its protein is CASSLGLAGNYEQYF.

V is TRBV11-2 and J is TRBJ2-3; 10 nucleotides agree with TRBD2. The germline gives CDR1 SGHAT, CDR2 FQNNGV. The J segment lost 3 bases and the V segment lost 2 bases, leaving 2 bases of the junction unmatched. The CDR3 is 15 amino acids. Written as DNA, the CDR3 is TGTGCCAGCAGCTTAAGCGGGAGGGTAACAGATACGCAGTATTTT. This translates into CASSLSGRVTDTQYF.

V usage is TRBV9 and J usage is TRBJ2-2; D remains ambiguous. The CDR3 is 15 residues long. Trimming cost V 2 bases and J 1 base, with 9 bases left between them. The germline CDR1 and CDR2 sequences are SGDLS and YYNGEE. The CDR3 coding sequence is TGTGCCAGCAGCGTTCGTGGAGTGAACACCGGGGAGCTGTTTTTT. Translating it yields CASSVRGVNTGELFF.

This clone was detected only a few times. The J gene is TRBJ1-1, the V gene TRBV2, with D maybe TRBD1 (5 bases). In germline, CDR1 is SNHLY, CDR2 FYNNEI. This CDR3 comprises 11 residues. Trimming removed 3 bases at V and 11 bases at J, with 10 bases between. For the CDR3, the DNA is TGTGCCAGCAGTGAGTACAGGTGGGCTTTCTTT. It yields the protein CASSEYRWAFF.

The chain employs TRBV9 and TRBJ2-3, with D possibly being TRBD2 (7 bases). This CDR3 has 15 amino acids. Germline CDR1 SGDLS, CDR2 YYNGEE. Deletions cut 0 bases from V and 5 bases from J, with 13 bases between. CDR3 sequence reads: CASSVGARGGDTQYF. CDR3 bases: TGTGCCAGCAGCGTAGGGGCAAGGGGGGGAGATACGCAGTATTTT.

This clone was recorded only once. J is TRBJ1-1 and V is TRBV10-3, with D perhaps matching TRBD1 (6 bases). The germline V gene encodes CDR1 ENHRY and CDR2 SYGVKD. V was pared by 7 bases and J by 7 bases, with 19 bases between. The CDR3 totals 14 residues. The CDR3 sequence: CAIKEGGKEDEAFF. In DNA, the CDR3 is TGTGCCATCAAAGAGGGGGGAAAAGAGGATGAAGCTTTCTTT.

The chain uses TRBV28 and TRBJ2-7; 8 nucleotides match TRBD1. Germline values: CDR1 MDHEN, CDR2 SYDVKM. This CDR3 contains 14 residues. V shed 5 bases and J 4 bases; nucleotides not matched to a gene: 7. CDR3 region: CASSPDRGQYEQYF. CDR3 nucleotide sequence: TGTGCCAGCAGTCCCGACAGGGGACAGTACGAGCAGTACTTC. Looking up the rest from reference TRBV28 and TRBJ2-7 gives the full variable domain: DVKVTQSSRYLVKRTGEKVFLECVQDMDHENMFWYRQDPGLGLRLIYFSYDVKMKEKGDIPEGYSVSREKKERFSLILESASTNQTSMYLCASSPDRGQYEQYFGPGTRLTVT.

V gene TRBV6-6 combines with J gene TRBJ2-7, with 8 bases matching TRBD2. Germline V gene data show CDR1 as MNHNY and CDR2 as SVGAGI (reference sequence). The CDR3 is 13 residues long. The trim removed 6 bases at V and 3 bases at J, leaving 4 bases unmatched. The CDR3 sequence: CASSSSGSYEQYF. CDR3 bases: TGTGCCAGCAGCTCCAGCGGGAGCTACGAGCAGTACTTC.

The rearrangement joins TRBV13 to TRBJ2-1; maybe TRBD1 (6 bases). The V end was cut by 3 bases, the J end by 1 base, with 19 bases between. Germline V gene data show CDR1 as PRHDT and CDR2 as FYEKMQ (reference sequence). The CDR3 contains 18 residues. In DNA, the CDR3 is TGTGCCAGCAGCTTCCCCCCCATCCGACAGGAATCCTACAATGAGCAGTTCTTC. The encoded protein is CASSFPPIRQESYNEQFF.

This clone was detected only a few times. The chain couples TRBV6-6 to TRBJ2-2; D is unresolved. V was trimmed by 2 bases and J by 3 bases, leaving 10 bases between them. Germline V gene sequence: CDR1 MNHNY, CDR2 SVGAGI (reference sequence). The CDR3 has 15 amino acids. CDR3 bases: TGTGCCAGCAGTTACCTTCGGTGGGACACCGGGGAGCTGTTTTTT. This codes for CASSYLRWDTGELFF.

This clone has only a few counts. The J gene is TRBJ1-2, the V gene TRBV19, with D maybe TRBD1 (5 bases). Per the germline V gene, CDR1 is LNHDA and CDR2 is SQIVND (reference sequence). Between the trimmed V and J ends, which lost 8 bases and 2 bases, there was a span of 15 bases. This CDR3 comprises 14 residues. CDR3 in DNA: TGTGCCAGTGGTTTCTCGACAGCAAACTATGGCTACACCTTC. Translated: CASGFSTANYGYTF. Based on the CDR3 plus reference TRBV19 and TRBJ1-2, the full variable domain is DGGITQSPKYLFRKEGQNVTLSCEQNLNHDAMYWYRQDPGQGLRLIYYSQIVNDFQKGDIAEGYSVSREKKESFPLTVTSAQKNPTAFYLCASGFSTANYGYTFGSGTRLTVV.

J is TRBJ2-7 and V is TRBV2; 8 bases align to TRBD1. The CDR3 consists of 13 residues. Germline assignment: CDR1 SNHLY and CDR2 FYNNEI. Losses at the gene ends were 8 bases for V and 2 bases for J; bases not matched to a gene: 5. CDR3 amino acids: CASEDRGPYEQYF. DNA for the CDR3: TGTGCCAGCGAAGACAGGGGCCCCTACGAGCAGTACTTC.

The rearrangement links TRBV7-9 to TRBJ1-4, with 11 bases that match TRBD1. Germline CDR1 is SEHNR and CDR2 is FQNEAQ (reference sequence). V was clipped by 5 bases and J by 0 bases; unmatched bases: 2. The CDR3 has 16 residues. The CDR3 is CASSQGQGATNEKLFF. The DNA of the CDR3 is TGTGCCAGCAGCCAGGGACAGGGGGCAACTAATGAAAAACTGTTTTTT.

The chain is built from TRBV29-1 and TRBJ1-2; no reliable D call. Germline CDR1 and CDR2: SQVTM and ANQGSEA. The CDR3 sequence is 13 residues long. V was cut by 0 bases and J by 7 bases, with 12 bases left in between. The CDR3 DNA follows: TGCAGCGTTGAAGATCCGGTCGGGTCTGGCTACACCTTC. This translates into CSVEDPVGSGYTF.

The V and J genes are TRBV7-8 and TRBJ1-2, with D perhaps matching TRBD1 (5 bases). This CDR3 is 14 amino acids long. Germline assignment: CDR1 SGHVS and CDR2 FQNEAQ. With 5 bases removed from V and 6 bases from J, the gap between germline ends came to 16 bases. As DNA, the CDR3 is TGTGCCAGCAGCAAACAGGAAGCCTTGGATGGCTACACCTTC. This gives the protein CASSKQEALDGYTF. The full variable domain, completed using reference TRBV7-8 and TRBJ1-2, is GAGVSQSPRYKVAKRGQDVALRCDPISGHVSLFWYQQALGQGPEFLTYFQNEAQLDKSGLPSDRFFAERPEGSVSTLKIQRTQQEDSAVYLCASSKQEALDGYTFGSGTRLTVV.

The chain links TRBV25-1 to TRBJ2-2, with D unresolved. Germline CDR1 reads MGHDK; CDR2 reads SYGVNS. This CDR3 is built from 15 residues. V was shortened by 4 bases and J by 2 bases, with 11 bases between the two germline ends. The CDR3 coding sequence is TGTGCCAGCAGTGGGACGCAGGTTAACACCGGGGAGCTGTTTTTT. Its protein is CASSGTQVNTGELFF.

The rearrangement links TRBV11-3 to TRBJ1-1; D remains ambiguous. Germline values: CDR1 SGHNT, CDR2 YENEEA. V was trimmed by 1 base and J by 4 bases, leaving 13 bases between them. This CDR3 spans 15 amino acids. The CDR3 reads CASSLAMGSGTEAFF. CDR3 nucleotide sequence: TGTGCCAGCAGCTTAGCTATGGGCTCCGGCACTGAAGCTTTCTTT.